One sample yielded the 29 T cell receptor beta chains listed below, sequenced in a study of CD8 T cells in ankylosing spondylitis. One entry per CDR3 protein results from TCRdb running MiXCR on the 5' RACE reads. The sample shows 200,000 or so distinct CDR3 sequences, 13% of them seen only once. Sequencing used blood, either unsorted or a sorted T cell fraction (not recorded which). These TCRs come from a female donor with ankylosing spondylitis or in good health (not recorded which).

This clonotype was seen a handful of times. The chain links TRBV5-1 to TRBJ1-1; D gene ambiguous. There are 12 residues in the CDR3. V lost 0 bases, J lost 9 bases, and 9 bases lay in between. CDR1 and CDR2 from the germline V gene are SGHRS and YFSETQ. The DNA of the CDR3 is TGCGCCAGCAGCTTGGCCGCTGGGAAAGCTTTCTTT. Encoded protein: CASSLAAGKAFF.

In its sample, this clonotype was seen many times. The chain has TRBV12-3 or TRBV12-4 and TRBJ1-1, with D uncertain. This CDR3 spans 13 amino acids. Trimming removed 3 bases from V and 11 bases from J, with 16 bases in between. The CDR3, as DNA: TGTGCCAGCAGTTTCCAAAGGGTCTCGGGCGCTTTCTTT. Translating gives CASSFQRVSGAFF.

The chain carries TRBV5-5 and TRBJ2-2, with unresolved D. Deletions cut 0 bases from V and 1 base from J, with 7 bases between. The germline CDR1 and CDR2 sequences are SGHKS and YYEKEE (reference sequence). The CDR3 is made up of 15 amino acids. CDR3 sequence (DNA): TGTGCCAGCAGCTTGGAGGGCCTGAACACCGGGGAGCTGTTTTTT. Translation gives CASSLEGLNTGELFF.

This clonotype was seen only a few times. V is TRBV12-3 or TRBV12-4 and J is TRBJ2-1; D unclear. The V end lost 3 bases, the J end lost 9 bases, and 9 bases lay between the germline ends. The CDR3 totals 12 residues. CDR3: CASSLSASEQFF. Here the CDR3 DNA reads TGTGCCAGCAGTTTGTCGGCCAGTGAGCAGTTCTTC.

In its sample, this clonotype was seen many times. The chain couples TRBV5-1 to TRBJ1-5; D remains unclear. Germline lookup yields CDR1 SGHRS and CDR2 YFSETQ. Deletions cut 4 bases from V and 4 bases from J, with 9 bases between. The CDR3 is made up of 13 amino acids. CDR3 nucleotides: TGCGCCAGCAGCATCGGAGCAAATCAGCCCCAGCATTTT. This gives the protein CASSIGANQPQHF.

The rearrangement links TRBV5-1 to TRBJ2-7, with TRBD1 matching over 7 bases. CDR3 length: 14 residues. Germline CDR1 and CDR2: SGHRS and YFSETQ. The V and J ends lost 4 bases and 0 bases, in that order; junction bases with no gene match: 4. The CDR3 loop is CASSQGQDSYEQYF. DNA for the CDR3: TGCGCCAGCAGCCAAGGACAGGACTCCTACGAGCAGTACTTC. The entire variable domain, with the rest obtained from reference TRBV5-1 and TRBJ2-7, is as follows: KAGVTQTPRYLIKTRGQQVTLSCSPISGHRSVSWYQQTPGQGLQFLFEYFSETQRNKGNFPGRFSGRQFSNSRSEMNVSTLELGDSALYLCASSQGQDSYEQYFGPGTRLTVT.

A few counts support this clonotype. This sequence joins TRBV27 and TRBJ2-3; 15 bases match TRBD2. This CDR3 is 18 amino acids long. The germline V gene has CDR1 MNHEY and CDR2 SMNVEV (reference sequence). The V and J ends lost 6 bases and 4 bases, in that order; junction bases with no gene match: 11. The DNA for the CDR3 is TGTGCCAGCAGACTAGGACTAGCGGGAGGGGGTAGTCCAGATACGCAGTATTTT. Protein sequence: CASRLGLAGGGSPDTQYF.

The chain recombines TRBV29-1 with TRBJ2-7; no clear D gene. Germline V gene sequence: CDR1 SQVTM, CDR2 ANQGSEA. The V end lost 0 bases, the J end lost 0 bases, and 9 bases lay between the germline ends. The CDR3 is 14 amino acids. Here the CDR3 reads CSVEDPNFSYEQYF. The DNA for the CDR3 is TGCAGCGTTGAAGATCCGAACTTCTCCTACGAGCAGTACTTC.

This clonotype was observed a few times. The chain is built from TRBV5-1 and TRBJ1-1; D is undetermined. V lost 4 bases to trimming and J lost 4 bases, with 11 bases between them. This CDR3 is 13 amino acids long. Looked up from germline, CDR1 is SGHRS and CDR2 is YFSETQ. CDR3 protein: CASSEGLGTEAFF. The CDR3 nucleotides are TGCGCCAGCAGCGAGGGTTTGGGCACTGAAGCTTTCTTT.

This clonotype was counted many times. The chain is built from TRBV20-1 and TRBJ2-5; TRBD2 agrees at 10 bases. V was pared by 4 bases and J by 2 bases, with 7 bases of the junction left unmatched. This CDR3 has 15 residues. Germline V gives CDR1 DFQATT, CDR2 SNEGSKA (reference sequence). The chain's CDR3 is CSATRTSGKQETQYF. In DNA, the CDR3 is TGCAGTGCTACCAGGACTAGCGGCAAACAAGAGACCCAGTACTTC.

With regard to this clonotype: Given a much more abundant clone one base away, this may be a read error. J is TRBJ1-5 and V is TRBV9; possibly TRBD1 for D (5 bases). This CDR3 is built from 16 residues. The germline CDR1 and CDR2 sequences are SGDLS and YYNGEE. DNA for the CDR3: TGTGCCAGCAGTGAAGGGGCGGGAGGGAGTAATCAGCCCCAGCAATTT. It is translated as CASSEGAGGSNQPQQF.

This clonotype was recorded many times. This sequence joins TRBV27 and TRBJ2-1; D is unresolved. There are 14 residues in the CDR3. Trimming cost V 3 bases and J 3 bases, with 9 bases left between them. The germline V gene encodes CDR1 MNHEY and CDR2 SMNVEV (reference sequence). CDR3 sequence reads: CASSLGFGYNEQFF. DNA of the CDR3: TGTGCCAGCAGTTTGGGGTTTGGCTACAATGAGCAGTTCTTC.

This clonotype was detected only a few times. The chain recombines TRBV12-3 or TRBV12-4 with TRBJ2-1; 12 bases are shared with TRBD2. V trimming: 4 bases; J trimming: 4 bases; junction bases outside the gene matches: 2. This CDR3 has 15 residues. CDR3 DNA: TGTGCCAGCAGTTGGCTAGCGGGAGGGTACAATGAGCAGTTCTTC. Protein: CASSWLAGGYNEQFF.

This clonotype came up many times. CDR3 sequence: CASSVRSDTEAFF. The CDR3 DNA sequence: TGTGCCAGCAGCGTAAGATCAGACACTGAAGCTTTCTTT. The chain uses TRBV7-6 and TRBJ1-1; no clear D gene. The germline V gene has CDR1 SGHVS and CDR2 FNYEAQ. The CDR3 has 13 residues. Trimming shortened V by 5 bases and J by 3 bases, and 10 bases separated the two germline ends.

This clonotype was seen repeatedly, ten times or more. This chain joins TRBV20-1 and TRBJ1-1; D is ambiguous. Germline assignment: CDR1 DFQATT and CDR2 SNEGSKA (reference sequence). CDR3 length equals 15 residues. DNA of the CDR3: TGCTTGGCCGGGGTCGGCCAAAAAGGAGACACTGAAGCTTTCTTT. It is translated as CLAGVGQKGDTEAFF.

In its sample, this clonotype was seen many times. The J gene is TRBJ1-2, the V gene TRBV29-1; D is uncertain. Germline V gives CDR1 SQVTM, CDR2 ANQGSEA. Trimming removed 2 bases at V and 0 bases at J, with 4 bases between. The CDR3 runs 12 residues. CDR3: CSVEFTNYGYTF. The CDR3 nucleotides read TGCAGCGTTGAATTTACTAACTATGGCTACACCTTC.

This clonotype was detected ten times or more. The chain recombines TRBV5-1 with TRBJ2-1, with 9 bases lining up with TRBD2. CDR1 is SGHRS and CDR2 is YFSETQ in the germline V gene. The junction had 1 base not matched to a gene; V was cut back by 3 bases and J by 0 bases. The CDR3 has 15 residues. For the CDR3, the DNA is TGCGCCAGCAGCTCGGGACTAGCCTCCTACAATGAGCAGTTCTTC. Encoded protein: CASSSGLASYNEQFF.

The chain combines TRBV27 with TRBJ2-6; D is undetermined. V lost 6 bases and J lost 3, with 12 bases in between. The CDR3 contains 15 residues. In germline, CDR1 is MNHEY, CDR2 SMNVEV (reference sequence). The CDR3 is CASRSGHHGANVLTF. The CDR3 DNA is TGTGCCAGCAGAAGTGGGCATCATGGGGCCAACGTCCTGACTTTC.

This clonotype was recorded at least ten times. J is TRBJ2-5 and V is TRBV29-1; D is undetermined. V dropped 6 bases and J dropped 2 bases, with 16 bases sitting between them. The CDR3 contains 14 residues. CDR1 and CDR2 from the germline V gene are SQVTM and ANQGSEA. The CDR3 nucleotides are TGCAGCGTCCATCCTTGGGATAAGCAAGAGACCCAGTACTTC. This codes for CSVHPWDKQETQYF.

J is TRBJ2-1 and V is TRBV13; D may be TRBD2 (6 bases). The CDR3 runs to 13 residues. V lost 5 bases, J lost 12 bases, and 17 bases lay in between. Germline lookup yields CDR1 PRHDT and CDR2 FYEKMQ (reference sequence). The DNA for the CDR3 is TGTGCCAGCAGCCTCTCGGGACTGCCCAGGCAGTTCTTC. Its protein is CASSLSGLPRQFF.

This clonotype was seen many times. This chain links TRBV25-1 with TRBJ2-1, with 10 bases that match TRBD2. The germline CDR1 and CDR2 sequences are MGHDK and SYGVNS. This CDR3 region has 15 residues. The junction had 6 bases not matched to a gene; V was cut back by 2 bases and J by 8 bases. CDR3 nucleotide sequence: TGTGCCAGCAGTGAAATAACTAGCGGGATTGATGAGCAGTTCTTC. It specifies CASSEITSGIDEQFF.

The J gene is TRBJ1-2, the V gene TRBV20-1; D gene ambiguous. The CDR3 length is 12 residues. V was shortened by 3 bases and J by 7 bases, with 12 bases between the two germline ends. CDR1 DFQATT and CDR2 SNEGSKA come from the germline V gene (reference sequence). Here the CDR3 reads CSARGIQFGYTF. The CDR3 nucleotides are TGCAGTGCTAGGGGGATACAGTTTGGCTACACCTTC.

The chain employs TRBV7-2 and TRBJ1-5; D gene uncertain. Looked up from germline, CDR1 is SGHTA and CDR2 is FQGNSA. This CDR3 spans 15 amino acids. V was pared by 1 base and J by 5 bases, with 12 bases between. Written as DNA, the CDR3 is TGTGCCAGCAGCTTAGAACAGCATTTGTATCAGCCCCAGCATTTT. Protein: CASSLEQHLYQPQHF.

Of note for this clonotype: One base away lies a much larger clone, so this may be a sequencing read error. The CDR3 does not close with the conserved phenylalanine or tryptophan, likely indicating a read error. This chain joins TRBV10-3 and TRBJ2-2; D unclear. The V gene lost 4 bases and the J gene lost 0 bases, with 6 bases spanning the gap. Looked up from germline, CDR1 is ENHRY and CDR2 is SYGVKD. The CDR3 has 14 amino acids. The CDR3 DNA follows: TGTGCCATCAGTGGACCTACGAACACCGGGGAGCTGTTTCTT. It translates to CAISGPTNTGELFL.

This clonotype was recorded at least ten times. This chain connects TRBV6-2 or TRBV6-3 to TRBJ2-2; D is undetermined. From germline, CDR1 is MNHEY and CDR2 SVGEGT. V lost 4 bases, J lost 6 bases, and 6 bases lay in between. The CDR3 runs 12 residues. The CDR3 reads CASSWTSGELFF. In nucleotides, the CDR3 is TGTGCCAGCAGTTGGACGTCCGGGGAGCTGTTTTTT.

In the case of this clonotype: A much larger clone differs from this one at a single base, so this may be a read error. This chain links TRBV10-3 with TRBJ2-5, with a possible D match to TRBD1 (6 bases). The CDR3 has 15 residues. V lost 6 bases and J lost 7, with 21 bases in between. Germline V lookup: CDR1 ENHRY, CDR2 SYGVKD. CDR3 amino acids: CAISGGQTYGGTQYF. The CDR3 region has the DNA TGTGCCATCAGCGGTGGACAGACCTACGGAGGGACCCAGTACTTC.

This clonotype has a count of ten or more. The gene calls are TRBV11-3 and TRBJ1-1; D gene uncertain. The V and J ends lost 8 bases and 13 bases respectively, with 14 bases between them. The CDR3 runs 10 residues. Germline values: CDR1 SGHNT, CDR2 YENEEA. The DNA for the CDR3 is TGTGCCAGCTCCCATCCCGGTGGTTTCTTT. Protein sequence: CASSHPGGFF.

This clonotype was picked up many times. V gene TRBV19 combines with J gene TRBJ2-1, with D perhaps matching TRBD2 (6 bases). The V gene lost 2 bases and the J gene lost 5 bases, with 13 bases spanning the gap. The CDR3 has 15 amino acids. Germline V CDR1 and CDR2: LNHDA, SQIVND (reference sequence). CDR3 bases: TGTGCCAGTAGTATACGACCTAGCGCCAACAATGAGCAGTTCTTC. It translates to CASSIRPSANNEQFF.

The rearrangement joins TRBV5-1 to TRBJ2-2; TRBD2 aligns across 11 bases. With 1 base clipped from V and 4 bases from J, the junction kept 9 bases outside the gene matches. This CDR3 comprises 18 residues. The V gene's germline CDR1 is SGHRS and CDR2 YFSETQ. The chain's CDR3 is CASSLYGTTSGSTGELFF. The CDR3 nucleotides are TGCGCCAGCAGCTTGTACGGGACTACTAGCGGGAGCACCGGGGAGCTGTTTTTT.